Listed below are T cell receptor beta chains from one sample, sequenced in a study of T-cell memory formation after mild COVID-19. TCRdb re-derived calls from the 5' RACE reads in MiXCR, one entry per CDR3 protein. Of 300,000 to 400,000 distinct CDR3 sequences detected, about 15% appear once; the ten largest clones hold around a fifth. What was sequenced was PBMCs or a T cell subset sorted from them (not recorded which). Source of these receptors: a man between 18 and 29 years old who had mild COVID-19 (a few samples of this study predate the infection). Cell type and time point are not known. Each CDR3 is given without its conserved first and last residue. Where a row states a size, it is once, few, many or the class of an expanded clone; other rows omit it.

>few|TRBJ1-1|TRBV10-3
ATGANMNTEAF
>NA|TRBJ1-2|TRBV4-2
ASSQDLGRQAYYGYT
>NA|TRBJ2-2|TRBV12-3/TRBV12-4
ASGSRNTGELF
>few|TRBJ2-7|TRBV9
ASSVGPGFEQY
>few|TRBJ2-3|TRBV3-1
ASSQRGVNTQY
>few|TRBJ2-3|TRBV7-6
ASSLAEGTRDTQY
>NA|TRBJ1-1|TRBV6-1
ASIRSGNAEAF
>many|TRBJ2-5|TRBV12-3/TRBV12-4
ASPSCGRRETQY
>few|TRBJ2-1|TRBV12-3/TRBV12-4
ASSLAGRGRGYNEQF
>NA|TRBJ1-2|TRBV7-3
ASSPVPGTGVYGYT
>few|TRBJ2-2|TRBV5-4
ASSIGQTSTGELF
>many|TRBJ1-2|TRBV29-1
SVRGSNQGYT
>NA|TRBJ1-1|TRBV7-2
ASSLAPGANTEAF
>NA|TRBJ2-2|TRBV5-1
ASSLVRGHTGELF
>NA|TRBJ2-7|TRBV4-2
ASSQDPQGPYEQY
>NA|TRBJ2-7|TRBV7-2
ASSWYLGEQY
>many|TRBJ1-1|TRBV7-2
ASSLRTVKDTEAF
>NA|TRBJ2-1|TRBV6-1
ASEARTYNEQF